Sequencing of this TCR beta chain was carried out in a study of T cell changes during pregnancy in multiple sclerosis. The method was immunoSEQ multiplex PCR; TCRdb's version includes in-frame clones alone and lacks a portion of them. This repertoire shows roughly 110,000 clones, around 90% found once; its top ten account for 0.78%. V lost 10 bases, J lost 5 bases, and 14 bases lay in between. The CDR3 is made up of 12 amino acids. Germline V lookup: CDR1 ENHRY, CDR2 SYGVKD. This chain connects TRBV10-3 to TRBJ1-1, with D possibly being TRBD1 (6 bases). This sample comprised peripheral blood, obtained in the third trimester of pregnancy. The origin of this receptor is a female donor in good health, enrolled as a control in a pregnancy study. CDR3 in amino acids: CATGGGGTEAFF. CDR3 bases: TGTGCCACGGGGGGCGGAGGGACTGAAGCTTTCTTT.